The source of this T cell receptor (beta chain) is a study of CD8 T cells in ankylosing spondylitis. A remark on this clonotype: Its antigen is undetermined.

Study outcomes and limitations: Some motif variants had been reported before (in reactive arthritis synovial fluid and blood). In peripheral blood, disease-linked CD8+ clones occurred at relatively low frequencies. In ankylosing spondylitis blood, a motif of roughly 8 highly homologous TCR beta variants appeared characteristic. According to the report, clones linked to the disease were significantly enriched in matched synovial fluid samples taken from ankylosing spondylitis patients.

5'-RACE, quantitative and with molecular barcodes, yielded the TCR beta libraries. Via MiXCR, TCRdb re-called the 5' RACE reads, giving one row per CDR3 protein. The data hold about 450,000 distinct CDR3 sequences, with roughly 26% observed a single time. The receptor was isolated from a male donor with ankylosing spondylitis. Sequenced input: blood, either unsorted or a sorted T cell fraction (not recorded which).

The CDR3 spells CASTPLQEEAFF. CDR3 bases: TGTGCCAGCACCCCTTTGCAGGAGGAAGCTTTCTTT. V gene TRBV28 combines with J gene TRBJ1-1, with D hard to call. Trimming shortened V by 7 bases and J by 8 bases, and 14 bases separated the two germline ends. CDR1 and CDR2 from the germline V gene are MDHEN and SYDVKM. This CDR3 contains 12 residues.